This TCR beta chain was observed in a study of primary melanoma T cells and metastatic recurrence (TCRdb year 2020). The study in broad terms: A total of 150 to 200 primary melanomas made up the cohort, all of stage T2 to T4 and more than 1 mm thick. Whether patient outcome could be predicted by T-cell fraction and T-cell repertoire clonality in primary melanoma tumors was the question this study put to the test. The T-cell fraction measured by TCR beta sequencing was weighed against progression-free survival, the clinical outcome chosen for the comparison. Histopathological grading of tumor-infiltrating lymphocytes was compared with the T-cell fraction derived from sequencing.

The receptor library was made with the immunoSEQ multiplex PCR assay. Primary melanoma tumor tissue underwent high-throughput sequencing of the T-cell receptor beta chain. In the paper's pipeline: TCRB CDR3 sharing between samples and the distribution of insertions and deletions were included in the repertoire analyses. The predictive value of the T-cell fraction was ranked against histopathological variables by a gradient-boosted model. As stored in TCRdb, this immuneACCESS dataset retains in-frame rearrangements with V and J assigned. A fraction of the clones does not appear; measured against another copy, unresolved V genes explain less than half of the discrepancy, and the remainder lacks a known reason. D and trimming come from the DNA, and the V and J calls and clone size come from that table. The sample table holds about 230 clones, of which about 89% were seen once. The top ten clones comprise 8.5% to 12% of the sample.

In its sample, this clone was seen a few times. The target of this receptor is not known. The input lacks base qualities; no much larger clone sits a single base away. Results the study describes overall, beyond this receptor: Adding T-cell fraction to tumor thickness reportedly improved progression-free survival prediction more than adding any other histopathological variable. Protection appeared to be conferred by a T-cell fraction above 20% regardless of ulceration status, mitotic rate or nodal disease. Progression-free survival was reportedly predicted by the tumor T-cell fraction independently of age, mitotic rate, ulceration and thickness. An effective T-cell-mediated antitumor response in primary melanoma was framed by the authors only as a suggestion, not a demonstrated mechanism.

The CDR3 starts with the cysteine, ends with the phenylalanine, and has 17 residues. Only the CDR3 DNA is retained, 51 bases long and in frame from the first base. At the junction V is shortened by 5 bases and J by 4 bases; bases outside the gene matches: 13. As encoded in the germline V gene, CDR1 is SGHNT while CDR2 is YENEEA. Patients had primary melanoma that had been surgically resected and was considered potentially curable but at risk of metastatic recurrence. Sequenced: melanoma tumor tissue. The sequence is built from TRBV11-3 and TRBJ2-1; 8 junctional bases match TRBD2. The clonotype comes from a human donor with melanoma. The CDR3 protein: CASSQALAGKGYNEQFF. In nucleotides, the sequence is TGTGCCAGCAGCCAAGCGTTAGCGGGGAAGGGGTACAATGAGCAGTTCTTC. This CDR3, with the reference TRBV11-3 and TRBJ2-1 proteins standing in past its ends, gives the full variable domain EAGVVQSPRYKIIEKKQPVAFWCNPISGHNTLYWYLQNLGQGPELLIRYENEEAVDDSQLPKDRFSAERLKGVDSTLKIQPAELGDSAVYLCASSQALAGKGYNEQFFGPGTRLTVL.